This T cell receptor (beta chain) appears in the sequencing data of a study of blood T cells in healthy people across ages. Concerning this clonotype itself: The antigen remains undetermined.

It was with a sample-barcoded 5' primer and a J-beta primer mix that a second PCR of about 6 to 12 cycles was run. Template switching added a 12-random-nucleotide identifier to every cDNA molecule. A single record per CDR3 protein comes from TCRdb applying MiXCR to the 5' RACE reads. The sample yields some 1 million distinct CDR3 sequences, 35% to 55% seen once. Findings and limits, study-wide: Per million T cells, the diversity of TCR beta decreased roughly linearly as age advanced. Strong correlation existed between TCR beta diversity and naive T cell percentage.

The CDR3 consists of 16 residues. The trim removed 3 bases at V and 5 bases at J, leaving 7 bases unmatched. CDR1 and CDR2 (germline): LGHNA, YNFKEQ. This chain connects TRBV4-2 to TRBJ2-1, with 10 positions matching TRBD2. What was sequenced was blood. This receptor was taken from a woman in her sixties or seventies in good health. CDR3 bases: TGTGCCAGCAGCCACACCGGGACTAGCGACCACAATGAGCAGTTCTTC. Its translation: CASSHTGTSDHNEQFF.